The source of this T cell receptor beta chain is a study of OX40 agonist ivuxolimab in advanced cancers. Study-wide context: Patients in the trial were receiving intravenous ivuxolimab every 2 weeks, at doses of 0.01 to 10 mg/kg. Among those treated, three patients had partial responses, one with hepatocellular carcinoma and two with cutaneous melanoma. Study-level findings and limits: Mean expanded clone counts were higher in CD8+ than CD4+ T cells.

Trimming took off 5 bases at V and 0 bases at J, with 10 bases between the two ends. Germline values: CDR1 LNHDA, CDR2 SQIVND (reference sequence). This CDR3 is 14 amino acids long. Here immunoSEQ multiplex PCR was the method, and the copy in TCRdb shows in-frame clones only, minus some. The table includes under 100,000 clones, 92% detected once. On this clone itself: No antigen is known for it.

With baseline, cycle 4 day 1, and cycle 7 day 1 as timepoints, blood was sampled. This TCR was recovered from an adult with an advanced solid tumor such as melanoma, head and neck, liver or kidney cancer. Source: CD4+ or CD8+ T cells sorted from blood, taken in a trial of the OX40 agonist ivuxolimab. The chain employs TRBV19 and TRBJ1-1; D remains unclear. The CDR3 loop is CASSPGGLNTEAFF. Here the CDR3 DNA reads TGTGCCAGTAGTCCCGGCGGGTTGAACACTGAAGCTTTCTTT. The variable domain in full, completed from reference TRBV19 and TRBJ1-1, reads DGGITQSPKYLFRKEGQNVTLSCEQNLNHDAMYWYRQDPGQGLRLIYYSQIVNDFQKGDIAEGYSVSREKKESFPLTVTSAQKNPTAFYLCASSPGGLNTEAFFGQGTRLTVV.